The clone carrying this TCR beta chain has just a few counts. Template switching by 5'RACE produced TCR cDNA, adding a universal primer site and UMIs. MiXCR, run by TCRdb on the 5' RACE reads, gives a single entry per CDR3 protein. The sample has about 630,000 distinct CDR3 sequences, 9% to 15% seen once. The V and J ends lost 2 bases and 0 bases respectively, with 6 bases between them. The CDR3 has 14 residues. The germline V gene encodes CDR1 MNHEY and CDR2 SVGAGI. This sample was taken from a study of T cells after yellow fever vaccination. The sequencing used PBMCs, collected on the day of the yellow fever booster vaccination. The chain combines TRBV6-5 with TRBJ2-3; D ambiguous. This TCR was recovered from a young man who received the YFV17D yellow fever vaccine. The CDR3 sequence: CASSYAYSTDTQYF. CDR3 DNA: TGTGCCAGCAGTTACGCGTATAGCACAGATACGCAGTATTTT.